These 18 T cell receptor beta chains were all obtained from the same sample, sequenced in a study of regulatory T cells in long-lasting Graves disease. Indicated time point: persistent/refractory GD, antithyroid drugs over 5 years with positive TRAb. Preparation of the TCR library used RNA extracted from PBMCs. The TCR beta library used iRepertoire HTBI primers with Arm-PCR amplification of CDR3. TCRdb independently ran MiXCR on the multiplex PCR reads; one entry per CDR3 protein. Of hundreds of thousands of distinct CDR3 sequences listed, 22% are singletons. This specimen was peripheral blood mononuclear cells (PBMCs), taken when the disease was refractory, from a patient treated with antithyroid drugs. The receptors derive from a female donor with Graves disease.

The CDR3 region has the DNA TGCGCCAGCAGCTTGCGTAATGGCGGGGAGCTGTTTTTT. The encoded protein is CASSLRNGGELFF. The rearrangement joins TRBV5-1 to TRBJ2-2, with D unresolved. The V end was cut by 1 base, the J end by 7 bases, with 8 bases between. CDR3 size: 13 residues. Per germline, CDR1 SGHRS and CDR2 YFSETQ. The variable domain in full, with the rest retrieved from reference TRBV5-1 and TRBJ2-2, is KAGVTQTPRYLIKTRGQQVTLSCSPISGHRSVSWYQQTPGQGLQFLFEYFSETQRNKGNFPGRFSGRQFSNSRSEMNVSTLELGDSALYLCASSLRNGGELFFGEGSRLTVL.

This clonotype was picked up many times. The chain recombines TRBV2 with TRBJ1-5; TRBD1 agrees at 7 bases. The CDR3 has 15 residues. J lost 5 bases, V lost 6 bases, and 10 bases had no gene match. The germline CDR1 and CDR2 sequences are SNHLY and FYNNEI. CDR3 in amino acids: CASRSLRDRYQPQHF. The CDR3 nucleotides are TGTGCCAGCAGGTCGTTACGGGACAGATATCAGCCCCAGCATTTT. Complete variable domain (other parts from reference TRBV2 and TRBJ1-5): EPEVTQTPSHQVTQMGQEVILRCVPISNHLYFYWYRQILGQKVEFLVSFYNNEISEKSEIFDDQFSVERPDGSNFTLKIRSTKLEDSAMYFCASRSLRDRYQPQHFGDGTRLSIL.

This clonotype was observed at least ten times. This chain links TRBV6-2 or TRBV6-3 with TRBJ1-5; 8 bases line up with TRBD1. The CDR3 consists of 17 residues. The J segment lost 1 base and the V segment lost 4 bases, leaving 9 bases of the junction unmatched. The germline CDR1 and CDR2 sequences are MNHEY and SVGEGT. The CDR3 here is CASSSPPGQESNQPQHF. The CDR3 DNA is TGTGCCAGCAGTTCCCCACCGGGACAGGAGAGCAATCAGCCCCAGCATTTT.

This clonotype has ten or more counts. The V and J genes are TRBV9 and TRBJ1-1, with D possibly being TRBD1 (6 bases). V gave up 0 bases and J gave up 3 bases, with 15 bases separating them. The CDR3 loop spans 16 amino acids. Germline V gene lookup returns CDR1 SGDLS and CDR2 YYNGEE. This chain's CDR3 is CASSVGVQGSDTEAFF. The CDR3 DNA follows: TGTGCCAGCAGCGTAGGAGTGCAGGGGTCGGACACTGAAGCTTTCTTT.

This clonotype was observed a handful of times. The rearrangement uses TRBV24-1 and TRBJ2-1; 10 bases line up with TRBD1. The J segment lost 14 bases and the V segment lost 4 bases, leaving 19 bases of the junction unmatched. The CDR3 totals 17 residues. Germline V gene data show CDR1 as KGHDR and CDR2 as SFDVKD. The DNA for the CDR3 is TGTGCCACCAGTGACAGAGACCTCGGACAGGGGGGAAATTTGGAGTTCTTC. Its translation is CATSDRDLGQGGNLEFF.

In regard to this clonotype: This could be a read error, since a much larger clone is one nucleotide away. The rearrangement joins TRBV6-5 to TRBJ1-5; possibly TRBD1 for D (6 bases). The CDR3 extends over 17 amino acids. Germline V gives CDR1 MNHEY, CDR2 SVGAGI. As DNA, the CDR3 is TGTGCCAGCGGTTACGCGTTCCGGGGGCGCGATGGTCAGCCCCAGCATTTT. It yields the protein CASGYAFRGRDGQPQHF.

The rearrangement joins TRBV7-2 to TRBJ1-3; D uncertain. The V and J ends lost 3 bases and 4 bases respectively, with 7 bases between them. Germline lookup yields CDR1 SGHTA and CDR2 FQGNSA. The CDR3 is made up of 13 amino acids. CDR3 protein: CASSFTPGNTIYF. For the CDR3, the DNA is TGTGCCAGCAGCTTTACGCCCGGAAACACCATATATTTT.

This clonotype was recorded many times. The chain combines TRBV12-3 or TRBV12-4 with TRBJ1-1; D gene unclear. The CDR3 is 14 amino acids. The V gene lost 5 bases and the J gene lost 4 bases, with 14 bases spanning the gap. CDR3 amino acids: CASSPVQGSTEAFF. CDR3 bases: TGTGCCAGCAGTCCCGTTCAAGGGTCCACTGAAGCTTTCTTT.

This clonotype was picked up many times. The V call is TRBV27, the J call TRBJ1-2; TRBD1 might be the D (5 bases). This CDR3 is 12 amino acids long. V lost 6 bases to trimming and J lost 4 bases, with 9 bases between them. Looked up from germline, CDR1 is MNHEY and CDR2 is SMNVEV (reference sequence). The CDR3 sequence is CASRGRFYGYTF. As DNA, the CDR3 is TGTGCCAGCAGGGGGCGGTTCTATGGCTACACCTTC.

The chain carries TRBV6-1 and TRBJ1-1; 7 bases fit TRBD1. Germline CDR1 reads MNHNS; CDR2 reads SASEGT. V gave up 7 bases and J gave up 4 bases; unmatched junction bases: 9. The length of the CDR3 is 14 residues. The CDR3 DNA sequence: TGTGCCAGCAACCTTGAGGGGGCGGTCACTGAAGCTTTCTTT. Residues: CASNLEGAVTEAFF.

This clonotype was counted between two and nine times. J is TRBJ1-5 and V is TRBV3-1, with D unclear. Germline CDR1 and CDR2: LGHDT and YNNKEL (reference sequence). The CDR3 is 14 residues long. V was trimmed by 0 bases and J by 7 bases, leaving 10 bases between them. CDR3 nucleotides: TGTGCCAGCAGCCAAGAGGCAGTAGGCCAGCCCCAGCATTTT. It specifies CASSQEAVGQPQHF.

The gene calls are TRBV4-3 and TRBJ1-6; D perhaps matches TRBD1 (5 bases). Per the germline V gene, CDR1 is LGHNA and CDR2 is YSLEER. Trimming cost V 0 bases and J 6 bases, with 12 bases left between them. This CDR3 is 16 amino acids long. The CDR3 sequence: CASSQDFRQPNSPLHF. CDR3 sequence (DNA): TGCGCCAGCAGCCAAGATTTTCGACAGCCTAATTCACCCCTCCACTTT.

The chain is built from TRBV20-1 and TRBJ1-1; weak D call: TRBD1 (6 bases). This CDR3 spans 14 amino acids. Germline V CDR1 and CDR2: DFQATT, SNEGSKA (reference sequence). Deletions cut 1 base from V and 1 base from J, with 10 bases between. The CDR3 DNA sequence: TGCAGTGCTAGAGTCAGGGGCTGGAACACTGAAGCTTTCTTT. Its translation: CSARVRGWNTEAFF.

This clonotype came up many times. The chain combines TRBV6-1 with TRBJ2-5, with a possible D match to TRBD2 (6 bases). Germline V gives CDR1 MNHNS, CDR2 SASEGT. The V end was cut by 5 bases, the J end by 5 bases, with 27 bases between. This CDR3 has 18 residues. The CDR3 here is CASSPPLAGRRDPETQYF. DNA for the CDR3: TGTGCCAGCAGTCCCCCTTTAGCAGGACGGAGGGATCCGGAGACCCAGTACTTC.

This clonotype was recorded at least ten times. In nucleotides, the CDR3 is TGCAGTGCTCTGGATGGGTTAGACGAGGGCGATGGCTACACCTTC. Protein: CSALDGLDEGDGYTF. The chain carries TRBV20-1 and TRBJ1-2; D not resolved. The V gene's germline CDR1 is DFQATT and CDR2 SNEGSKA (reference sequence). The CDR3 is made up of 15 amino acids. V shed 5 bases and J shed 6 bases, with 22 bases lying between them.

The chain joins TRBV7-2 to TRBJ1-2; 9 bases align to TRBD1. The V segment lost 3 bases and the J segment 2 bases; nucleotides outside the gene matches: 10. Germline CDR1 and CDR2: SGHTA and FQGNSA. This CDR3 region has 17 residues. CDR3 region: CASSFRTGAGNNYGYTF. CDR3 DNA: TGTGCCAGCAGCTTCCGGACAGGGGCAGGAAACAACTATGGCTACACCTTC.

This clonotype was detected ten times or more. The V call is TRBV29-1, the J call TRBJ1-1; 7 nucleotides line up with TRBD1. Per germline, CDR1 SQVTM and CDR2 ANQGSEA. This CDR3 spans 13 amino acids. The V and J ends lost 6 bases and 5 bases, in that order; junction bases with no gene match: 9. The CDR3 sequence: CSVVIQGRTEAFF. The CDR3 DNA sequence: TGCAGCGTCGTCATACAGGGGAGGACTGAAGCTTTCTTT.

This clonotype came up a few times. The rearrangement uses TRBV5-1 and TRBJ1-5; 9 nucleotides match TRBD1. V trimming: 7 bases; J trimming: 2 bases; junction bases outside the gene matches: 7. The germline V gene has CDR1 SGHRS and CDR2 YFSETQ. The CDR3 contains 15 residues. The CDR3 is CASGPGTGRNQPQHF. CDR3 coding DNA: TGCGCCAGCGGACCCGGGACAGGGCGCAATCAGCCCCAGCATTTT. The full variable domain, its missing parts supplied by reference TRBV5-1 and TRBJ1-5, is KAGVTQTPRYLIKTRGQQVTLSCSPISGHRSVSWYQQTPGQGLQFLFEYFSETQRNKGNFPGRFSGRQFSNSRSEMNVSTLELGDSALYLCASGPGTGRNQPQHFGDGTRLSIL.